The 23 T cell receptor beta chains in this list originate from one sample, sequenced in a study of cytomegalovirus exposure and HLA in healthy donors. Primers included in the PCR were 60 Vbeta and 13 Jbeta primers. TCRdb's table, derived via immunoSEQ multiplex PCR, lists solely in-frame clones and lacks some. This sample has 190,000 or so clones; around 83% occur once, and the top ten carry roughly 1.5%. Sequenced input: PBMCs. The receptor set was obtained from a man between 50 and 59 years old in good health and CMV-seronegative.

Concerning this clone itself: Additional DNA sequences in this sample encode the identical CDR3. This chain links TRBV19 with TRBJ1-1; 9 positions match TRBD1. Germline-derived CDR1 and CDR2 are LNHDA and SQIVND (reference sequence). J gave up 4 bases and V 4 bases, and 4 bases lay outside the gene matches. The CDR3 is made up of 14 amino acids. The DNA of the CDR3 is TGTGCCAGTAGTACCGGGACAGGGTTCACTGAAGCTTTCTTT. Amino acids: CASSTGTGFTEAFF. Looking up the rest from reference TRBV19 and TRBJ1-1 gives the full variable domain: DGGITQSPKYLFRKEGQNVTLSCEQNLNHDAMYWYRQDPGQGLRLIYYSQIVNDFQKGDIAEGYSVSREKKESFPLTVTSAQKNPTAFYLCASSTGTGFTEAFFGQGTRLTVV.

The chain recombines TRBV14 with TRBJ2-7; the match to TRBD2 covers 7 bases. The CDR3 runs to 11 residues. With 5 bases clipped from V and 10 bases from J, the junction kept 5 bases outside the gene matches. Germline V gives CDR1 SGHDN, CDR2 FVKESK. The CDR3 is CASSGGGLQYF. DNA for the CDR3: TGTGCCAGCAGCGGGGGGGGACTACAGTACTTC.

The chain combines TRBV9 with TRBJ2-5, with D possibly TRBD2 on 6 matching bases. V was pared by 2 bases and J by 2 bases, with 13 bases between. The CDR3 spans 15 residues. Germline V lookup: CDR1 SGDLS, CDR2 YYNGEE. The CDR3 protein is CASSVTGTLQETQYF. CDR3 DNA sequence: TGTGCCAGCAGCGTTACCGGGACTCTGCAAGAGACCCAGTACTTC.

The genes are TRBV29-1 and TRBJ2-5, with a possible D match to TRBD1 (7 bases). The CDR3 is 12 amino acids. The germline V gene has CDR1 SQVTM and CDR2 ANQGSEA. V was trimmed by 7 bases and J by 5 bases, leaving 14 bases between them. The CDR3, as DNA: TGCAGCGCCGCGGCAGGGGGGGAGACCCAGTACTTC. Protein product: CSAAAGGETQYF.

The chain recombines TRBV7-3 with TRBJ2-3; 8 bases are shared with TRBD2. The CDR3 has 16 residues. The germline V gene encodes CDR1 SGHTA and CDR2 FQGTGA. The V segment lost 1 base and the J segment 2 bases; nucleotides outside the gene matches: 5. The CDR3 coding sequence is TGTGCCAGCAGCTTAAACCAGCGGGGGTCCACAGATACGCAGTATTTT. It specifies CASSLNQRGSTDTQYF. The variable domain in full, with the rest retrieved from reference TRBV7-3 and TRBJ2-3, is GAGVSQTPSNKVTEKGKYVELRCDPISGHTALYWYRQSLGQGPEFLIYFQGTGAADDSGLPNDRFFAVRPEGSVSTLKIQRTERGDSAVYLCASSLNQRGSTDTQYFGPGTRLTVL.

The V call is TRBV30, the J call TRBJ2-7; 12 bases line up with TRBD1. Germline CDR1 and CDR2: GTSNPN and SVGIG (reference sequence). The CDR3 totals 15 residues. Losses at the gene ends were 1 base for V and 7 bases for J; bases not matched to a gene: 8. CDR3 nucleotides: TGTGCCTGGAGTGCAGCCGGGACAGGGGGCGATGAGCAGTACTTC. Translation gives CAWSAAGTGGDEQYF.

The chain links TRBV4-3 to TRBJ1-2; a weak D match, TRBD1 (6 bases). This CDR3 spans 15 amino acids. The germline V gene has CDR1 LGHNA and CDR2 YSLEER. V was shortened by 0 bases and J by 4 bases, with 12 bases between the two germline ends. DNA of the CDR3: TGCGCCAGCAGCCAAGATCAGGGGTACGGCTATGGCTACACCTTC. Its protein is CASSQDQGYGYGYTF.

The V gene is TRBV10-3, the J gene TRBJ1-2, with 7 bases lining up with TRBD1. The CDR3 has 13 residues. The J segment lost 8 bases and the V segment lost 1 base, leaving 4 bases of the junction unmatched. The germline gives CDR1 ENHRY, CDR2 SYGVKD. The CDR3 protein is CAISELTGTGYTF. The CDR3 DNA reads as TGTGCCATCAGTGAGTTGACAGGGACCGGCTACACCTTC.

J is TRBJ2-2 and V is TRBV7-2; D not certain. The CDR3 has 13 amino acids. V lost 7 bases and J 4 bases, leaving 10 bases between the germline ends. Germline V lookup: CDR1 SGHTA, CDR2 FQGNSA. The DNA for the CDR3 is TGTGCCAGCACCGCCGTTAGCACCGGGGAGCTGTTTTTT. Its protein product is CASTAVSTGELFF.

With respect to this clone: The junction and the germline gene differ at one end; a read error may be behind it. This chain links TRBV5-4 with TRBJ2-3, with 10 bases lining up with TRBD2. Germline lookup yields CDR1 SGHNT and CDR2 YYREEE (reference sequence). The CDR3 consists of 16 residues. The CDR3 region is CASRLGLAGATDTQYF. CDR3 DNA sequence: TGTGCCAGCAGGTTGGGGCTAGCGGGAGCCACAGATACGCAGTATTTT.

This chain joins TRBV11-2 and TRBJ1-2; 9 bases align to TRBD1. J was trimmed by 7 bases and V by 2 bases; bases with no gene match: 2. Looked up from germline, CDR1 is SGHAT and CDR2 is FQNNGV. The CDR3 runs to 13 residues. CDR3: CASSLNRGPGYTF. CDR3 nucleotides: TGTGCCAGCAGCTTAAACAGGGGGCCTGGCTACACCTTC.

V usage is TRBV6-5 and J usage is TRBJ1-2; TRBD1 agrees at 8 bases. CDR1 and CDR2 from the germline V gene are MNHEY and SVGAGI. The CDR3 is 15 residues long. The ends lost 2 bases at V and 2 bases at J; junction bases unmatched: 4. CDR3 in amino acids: CASSYRQGLNYGYTF. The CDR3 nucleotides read TGTGCCAGCAGTTACAGACAGGGGCTAAACTATGGCTACACCTTC.

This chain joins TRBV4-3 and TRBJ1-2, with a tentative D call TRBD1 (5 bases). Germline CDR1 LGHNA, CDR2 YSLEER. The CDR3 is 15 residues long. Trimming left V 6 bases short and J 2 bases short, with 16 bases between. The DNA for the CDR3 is TGCGCCAGCAGTAGGGTCTCGGGGGTCAACTATGGCTACACCTTC. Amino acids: CASSRVSGVNYGYTF.

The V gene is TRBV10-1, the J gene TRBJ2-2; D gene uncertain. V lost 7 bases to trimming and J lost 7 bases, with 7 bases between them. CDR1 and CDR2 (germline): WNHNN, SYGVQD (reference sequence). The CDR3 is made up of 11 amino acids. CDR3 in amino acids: CASTDVGELFF. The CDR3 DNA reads TGCGCCAGCACTGACGTCGGGGAGCTGTTTTTT.

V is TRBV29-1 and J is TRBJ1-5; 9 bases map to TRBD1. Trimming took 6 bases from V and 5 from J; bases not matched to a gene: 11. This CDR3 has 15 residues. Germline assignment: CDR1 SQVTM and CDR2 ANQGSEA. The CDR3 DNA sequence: TGCAGCGTGTCTACAGGGGGCGACTCGGATCAGCCCCAGCATTTT. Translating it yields CSVSTGGDSDQPQHF.

The CDR3 nucleotides read TGTGCCAGCAGCACCCAGGACAGGCTTAACGAAAAACTGTTTTTT. Protein: CASSTQDRLNEKLFF. The V gene is TRBV5-6, the J gene TRBJ1-4; TRBD1 matches at 7 bases. Losses at the gene ends were 4 bases for V and 8 bases for J; bases not matched to a gene: 11. The germline gives CDR1 SGHDT, CDR2 YYEEEE. The CDR3 sequence is 15 residues long.

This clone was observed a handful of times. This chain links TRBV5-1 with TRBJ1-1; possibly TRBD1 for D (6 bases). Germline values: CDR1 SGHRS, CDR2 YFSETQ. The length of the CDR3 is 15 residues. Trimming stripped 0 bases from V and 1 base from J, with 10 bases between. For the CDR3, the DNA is TGCGCCAGCAGCTTGGGCGGGGGCGAGAACACTGAAGCTTTCTTT. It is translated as CASSLGGGENTEAFF.

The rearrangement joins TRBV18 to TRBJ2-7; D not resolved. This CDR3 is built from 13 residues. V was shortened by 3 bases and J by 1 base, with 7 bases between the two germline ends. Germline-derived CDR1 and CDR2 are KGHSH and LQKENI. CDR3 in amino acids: CASSPIQSYEQYF. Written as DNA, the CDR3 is TGTGCCAGCTCACCGATACAGTCCTACGAGCAGTACTTC.

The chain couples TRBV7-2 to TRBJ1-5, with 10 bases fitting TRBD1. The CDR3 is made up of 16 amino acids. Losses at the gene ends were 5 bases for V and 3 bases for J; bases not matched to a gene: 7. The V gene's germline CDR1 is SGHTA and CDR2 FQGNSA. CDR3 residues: CASSPTGTGVNQPQHF. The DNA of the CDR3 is TGTGCCAGCAGCCCCACCGGGACAGGGGTCAATCAGCCCCAGCATTTT.

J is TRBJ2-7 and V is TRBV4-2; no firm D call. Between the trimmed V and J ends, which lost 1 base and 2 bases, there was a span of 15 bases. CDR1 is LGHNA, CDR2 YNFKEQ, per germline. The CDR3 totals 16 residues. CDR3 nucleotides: TGTGCCAGCAGCCAAGTGCACGGTGTTGGTCCCTACGAGCAGTACTTC. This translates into CASSQVHGVGPYEQYF.

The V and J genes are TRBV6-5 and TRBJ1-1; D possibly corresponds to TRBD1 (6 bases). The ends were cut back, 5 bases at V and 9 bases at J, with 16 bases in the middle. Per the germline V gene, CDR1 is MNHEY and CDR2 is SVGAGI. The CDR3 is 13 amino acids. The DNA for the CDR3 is TGTGCCAGCAGTCTGGACAGAAGCCTCCAAGCTTTCTTT. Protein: CASSLDRSLQAFF.

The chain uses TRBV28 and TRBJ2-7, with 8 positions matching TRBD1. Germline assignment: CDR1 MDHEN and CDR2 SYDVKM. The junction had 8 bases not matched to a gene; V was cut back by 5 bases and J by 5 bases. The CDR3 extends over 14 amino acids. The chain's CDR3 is CASSMTGAVNEQYF. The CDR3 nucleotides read TGTGCCAGCAGTATGACAGGGGCGGTCAACGAGCAGTACTTC.

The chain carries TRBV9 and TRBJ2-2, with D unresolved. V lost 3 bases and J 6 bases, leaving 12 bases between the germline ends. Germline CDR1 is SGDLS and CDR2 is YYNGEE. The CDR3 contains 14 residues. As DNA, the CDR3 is TGTGCCAGCAGCGCCCTCCCCGGTTCCGGGGAGCTGTTTTTT. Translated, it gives CASSALPGSGELFF.